One sample yielded the 22 T cell receptor beta chains listed below, sequenced in a study of blood T cell repertoires in COVID-19 (dated by TCRdb to 2018 to 2020). The protocol used for the library was the immunoSEQ multiplex PCR assay. The immuneACCESS repertoire file appears here via TCRdb, limited to in-frame rearrangements. These files lack a portion of the clones; in checked studies, under half of the deficit traces to unresolved V genes, and the cause of the others is not known. The sample contains around 97,000 clones, about 80% of them found a single time. 10% of the sample belongs to the ten largest clones. The sequenced sample consisted of peripheral blood. Receptors were obtained from a man between 65 and 85 years old with acute or convalescent COVID-19.

With regard to this clone: The conserved closing phenylalanine or tryptophan is absent in this CDR3, likely reflecting a read error. V gene TRBV9 combines with J gene TRBJ1-2; 9 nucleotides line up with TRBD1. The germline V gene has CDR1 SGDLS and CDR2 YYNGEE. V was clipped by 1 base and J by 7 bases; unmatched bases: 8. CDR3 length equals 15 residues. The CDR3 DNA follows: TGTGCCAGCAGCGTAACCCCCGGGACAGGGATTGGCTACACCTCC. Its translation is CASSVTPGTGIGYTS.

This clone occurred once. The DNA of the CDR3 is TGCAGTGCTTACAGCGGGTCGCAGTATTTT. The encoded protein is CSAYSGSQYF. This chain joins TRBV20-1 and TRBJ2-3, with TRBD2 as a possible D gene (6 bases). Trimming pared 5 bases from V and 10 bases from J, leaving 10 bases between. Germline CDR1 reads DFQATT; CDR2 reads SNEGSKA (reference sequence). The CDR3 runs 10 residues.

This clone was picked up a small number of times. The V and J genes are TRBV6-5 and TRBJ1-2; possibly TRBD1 for D (6 bases). Deletions cut 4 bases from V and 1 base from J, with 13 bases between. The CDR3 covers 15 residues. Germline V CDR1 and CDR2: MNHEY, SVGAGI. As DNA, the CDR3 is TGTGCCAGCAGTTCAACAGGGACCTTTAACTATGGCTACACCTTC. It yields the protein CASSSTGTFNYGYTF.

V is TRBV2 and J is TRBJ1-4, with 9 bases matching TRBD1. The CDR3 has 13 residues. V was pared by 10 bases and J by 8 bases, with 8 bases of the junction left unmatched. CDR1 and CDR2 from the germline V gene are SNHLY and FYNNEI. CDR3 bases: TGTGCCATTCAGACAGGGGGTCGGGAAAAACTGTTTTTT. Its translation: CAIQTGGREKLFF.

The table lists this clone with a few counts. The chain recombines TRBV7-9 with TRBJ2-7; a weak D match, TRBD2 (6 bases). The CDR3 contains 17 residues. Trimming took off 0 bases at V and 1 base at J, with 16 bases between the two ends. The germline CDR1 and CDR2 sequences are SEHNR and FQNEAQ (reference sequence). CDR3: CASSLAEGTAGSYEQYF. The CDR3 DNA is TGTGCCAGCAGCTTAGCGGAGGGAACAGCAGGTTCCTACGAGCAGTACTTC. The full variable domain, its missing parts supplied by reference TRBV7-9 and TRBJ2-7, is DTGVSQNPRHKITKRGQNVTFRCDPISEHNRLYWYRQTLGQGPEFLTYFQNEAQLEKSRLLSDRFSAERPKGSFSTLEIQRTEQGDSAMYLCASSLAEGTAGSYEQYFGPGTRLTVT.

CDR3 DNA: TGTGCCAGCAGTTCCCCTCAGGTTCAGTTCTTC. Its translation is CASSSPQVQFF. The chain couples TRBV28 to TRBJ2-1; D is undetermined. The CDR3 totals 11 residues. Trimming took 4 bases from V and 13 from J, leaving 11 bases between them. CDR1 MDHEN and CDR2 SYDVKM come from the germline V gene.

The sample holds a few counts of this clone. The chain has TRBV7-2 and TRBJ2-1; 7 nucleotides match TRBD2. CDR1 and CDR2 from the germline V gene are SGHTA and FQGNSA. V shed 2 bases and J 5 bases; nucleotides not matched to a gene: 6. The CDR3 runs to 15 residues. The CDR3 sequence is CASSLRTSGHNEQFF. The CDR3 DNA is TGTGCCAGCAGCTTACGGACTAGTGGGCACAATGAGCAGTTCTTC. Combining the CDR3 with reference TRBV7-2 and TRBJ2-1 gives the whole variable domain GAGVSQSPSNKVTEKGKDVELRCDPISGHTALYWYRQSLGQGLEFLIYFQGNSAPDKSGLPSDRFSAERTGGSVSTLTIQRTQQEDSAVYLCASSLRTSGHNEQFFGPGTRLTVL.

This clone appeared a few times. The chain links TRBV3-1 (or the pseudogene TRBV3-2) to TRBJ1-1; D is unclear. The germline V and J ends were trimmed by 2 bases and 4 bases, with 8 bases remaining between them. The germline CDR1 and CDR2 sequences are LGHDT and YNNKEL (reference sequence). The CDR3 consists of 13 residues. The CDR3 DNA follows: TGTGCCAGCAGCCAAACAGTAAGCACTGAAGCTTTCTTT. Amino acid sequence: CASSQTVSTEAFF.

This sequence joins TRBV9 and TRBJ1-1, with 7 bases that match TRBD1. This CDR3 contains 15 residues. CDR1 and CDR2 (germline): SGDLS, YYNGEE. The ends lost 3 bases at V and 4 bases at J; junction bases unmatched: 9. This CDR3 is CASSDVQGIGTEAFF. DNA for the CDR3: TGTGCCAGCAGCGACGTACAGGGGATAGGCACTGAAGCTTTCTTT. Combining the CDR3 with reference TRBV9 and TRBJ1-1 gives the whole variable domain DSGVTQTPKHLITATGQRVTLRCSPRSGDLSVYWYQQSLDQGLQFLIQYYNGEERAKGNILERFSAQQFPDLHSELNLSSLELGDSALYFCASSDVQGIGTEAFFGQGTRLTVV.

The chain couples TRBV28 to TRBJ2-3; a weak D match, TRBD2 (5 bases). Germline CDR1 is MDHEN and CDR2 is SYDVKM. Trimming cost V 5 bases and J 1 base, with 19 bases left between them. The CDR3 is 17 residues long. CDR3 region: CASSPSGLAGGTDTQYF. Here the CDR3 DNA reads TGTGCCAGCAGTCCGTCGGGCCTGGCGGGCGGCACAGATACGCAGTATTTT.

The chain carries TRBV25-1 and TRBJ2-1, with 12 bases lining up with TRBD2. The V gene's germline CDR1 is MGHDK and CDR2 SYGVNS. The CDR3 is 15 amino acids. V gave up 3 bases and J gave up 6 bases; unmatched junction bases: 3. The CDR3 DNA reads TGTGCCAGCAGTGATTTGACTAGCGGGGGCAATGAGCAGTTCTTC. Its protein product is CASSDLTSGGNEQFF. Variable domain in full (rest from reference TRBV25-1 and TRBJ2-1): EADIYQTPRYLVIGTGKKITLECSQTMGHDKMYWYQQDPGMELHLIHYSYGVNSTEKGDLSSESTVSRIRTEHFPLTLESARPSHTSQYLCASSDLTSGGNEQFFGPGTRLTVL.

The chain uses TRBV27 and TRBJ2-3, with D unclear. Germline V gene sequence: CDR1 MNHEY, CDR2 SMNVEV (reference sequence). CDR3 size: 13 residues. The ends were cut back, 3 bases at V and 2 bases at J, with 6 bases in the middle. CDR3 nucleotides: TGTGCCAGCAGTTTCAGGTTCACAGATACGCAGTATTTT. It translates to CASSFRFTDTQYF.

This clone appeared a single time. V and J are TRBV4-1 and TRBJ2-1; D possibly corresponds to TRBD2 (7 bases). Germline assignment: CDR1 MGHRA and CDR2 YSYEKL. Trimming took off 4 bases at V and 0 bases at J, with 19 bases between the two ends. CDR3 length equals 18 residues. The CDR3 protein is CASSRNAGARSSYNEQFF. The CDR3 DNA reads TGCGCCAGCAGCCGGAACGCGGGGGCTCGAAGCTCCTACAATGAGCAGTTCTTC.

The chain recombines TRBV5-5 with TRBJ1-5, with unresolved D. The CDR3 length is 15 residues. The germline V and J ends were trimmed by 4 bases and 0 bases, with 11 bases remaining between them. Germline CDR1 reads SGHKS; CDR2 reads YYEKEE (reference sequence). The CDR3 sequence is CASSIYGDSNQPQHF. The DNA for the CDR3 is TGTGCCAGCAGCATTTACGGTGATAGCAATCAGCCCCAGCATTTT.

The rearrangement uses TRBV5-1 and TRBJ2-7, with 14 bases lining up with TRBD2. Losses at the gene ends were 3 bases for V and 6 bases for J; bases not matched to a gene: 5. The germline CDR1 and CDR2 sequences are SGHRS and YFSETQ. CDR3 size: 15 residues. In DNA form, the CDR3 reads TGCGCCAGCAGCTCGGGACTAGCGGGGGAGTTCGAGCAGTACTTC. Protein product: CASSSGLAGEFEQYF.

The gene calls are TRBV5-1 and TRBJ2-3; tentatively, D is TRBD2 (6 bases). V was shortened by 1 base and J by 2 bases, with 14 bases between the two germline ends. Germline CDR1 reads SGHRS; CDR2 reads YFSETQ. The CDR3 runs 16 residues. The CDR3 spells CASSLLGGLSTDTQYF. The CDR3 nucleotides are TGCGCCAGCAGCTTGCTCGGGGGTTTGTCCACAGATACGCAGTATTTT.

This chain links TRBV23-1 with TRBJ1-2; tentative D call: TRBD1 (5 bases). TRBV23-1 is assigned to the ORF class and has an uncertain function. With 2 bases removed from V and 6 bases from J, the gap between germline ends came to 16 bases. This CDR3 spans 15 amino acids. The CDR3 bases are TGCGCCAGCAGTCAAAGGGGCATCTGGCTAAATGGCTACACCTTC. Translation: CASSQRGIWLNGYTF.

This sequence joins TRBV19 and TRBJ1-2; D is uncertain. There are 14 residues in the CDR3. Germline loops: CDR1 LNHDA, CDR2 SQIVND (reference sequence). Trimming stripped 1 base from V and 5 bases from J, with 11 bases between. CDR3 nucleotides: TGTGCCAGTAGTATAGCTGAGCGGCGGTATGGCTACACCTTC. Translated, it gives CASSIAERRYGYTF.

The CDR3, as DNA: TGTGCCAGCAGTCGCGACAGAGGAAGCTATGGCTACACCTTC. It specifies CASSRDRGSYGYTF. The chain employs TRBV28 and TRBJ1-2; perhaps TRBD1 as D (5 bases). V was shortened by 5 bases and J by 4 bases, with 14 bases between the two germline ends. The germline gives CDR1 MDHEN, CDR2 SYDVKM. The CDR3 length is 14 residues.

This chain joins TRBV12-3 or TRBV12-4 and TRBJ2-6; D unclear. The CDR3 sequence is 13 residues long. V lost 6 bases and J lost 2, with 5 bases in between. CDR3 sequence (DNA): TGTGCCAGCAGCCGCGCTGGGGCCAACGTCCTGACTTTC. Translation gives CASSRAGANVLTF.

The gene calls are TRBV7-2 and TRBJ1-2, with TRBD1 matching over 8 bases. The CDR3 extends over 15 amino acids. Germline trimming cut 1 base from V and 2 bases from J; bases unmatched to any gene: 3. Germline CDR1 is SGHTA and CDR2 is FQGNSA. The CDR3 loop is CASSLGRTGNYGYTF. In DNA, the CDR3 is TGTGCCAGCAGCTTAGGTAGGACAGGGAACTATGGCTACACCTTC. The entire variable domain, with the rest obtained from reference TRBV7-2 and TRBJ1-2, is as follows: GAGVSQSPSNKVTEKGKDVELRCDPISGHTALYWYRQSLGQGLEFLIYFQGNSAPDKSGLPSDRFSAERTGGSVSTLTIQRTQQEDSAVYLCASSLGRTGNYGYTFGSGTRLTVV.

The chain carries TRBV6-5 and TRBJ2-3, with 7 bases lining up with TRBD1. The CDR3 is 15 amino acids. The junction had 8 bases not matched to a gene; V was cut back by 4 bases and J by 4 bases. Germline CDR1 and CDR2: MNHEY and SVGAGI. This CDR3 is CASSLTGNRADTQYF. In DNA, the CDR3 is TGTGCCAGCAGTTTGACAGGGAACCGGGCAGATACGCAGTATTTT.